These T cell receptor beta chains were read from a single sample in a study of T cell changes during pregnancy in multiple sclerosis. Profiled with immunoSEQ multiplex PCR; TCRdb holds only in-frame clones, not every one. Here the sample spans tens of thousands of clones, roughly 91% being singletons. Sequencing was performed on peripheral blood, taken before pregnancy. The receptors were sampled from a female donor with multiple sclerosis, enrolled in a pregnancy study. Both conserved end residues are part of each CDR3. Each record gives: V gene, J gene, clone size, CDR3 length, D gene, CDR3 DNA, CDR3 protein. The D gene is left open where the match is weak. Size is stated for part of the rows, as once, few or many counts, or as a class when the clone is expanded.

TRBV9	TRBJ2-7	NA	15	NA	TGTGCCAGCAGCGTAGCGACAGGACCCTACTACGAGCAGTACTTC	CASSVATGPYYEQYF
TRBV4-2	TRBJ1-2	NA	14	TRBD1	TGTGCCAGCAGCCGACCGGGACAGCCTCATGGCTACACCTTC	CASSRPGQPHGYTF
TRBV9	TRBJ2-1	NA	19	TRBD1	TGTGCCAGCAGCGTAGCGAGCCGATCTGACAGGGGGGTCGGCAATGAGCAGTTCTTC	CASSVASRSDRGVGNEQFF
TRBV10-3	TRBJ2-3	once	15	NA	TGTGCCATCAGTGACCCGGGACTTACGTCAGATACGCAGTATTTT	CAISDPGLTSDTQYF
TRBV6-6	TRBJ1-5	NA	15	NA	TGTGCCAGCAGTTACTCGGGGGAGGTCAATCAGCCCCAGCATTTT	CASSYSGEVNQPQHF
TRBV7-9	TRBJ1-2	NA	16	TRBD1	TGTGCCAGCAGCTTAGAAGTATGGGACAGGGACTATGGCTACACCTTC	CASSLEVWDRDYGYTF
TRBV4-1	TRBJ2-7	NA	13	NA	TGCGCCAGCAGCCCCCCATCATCCTACGAGCAGTACTTC	CASSPPSSYEQYF
TRBV6-5	TRBJ2-7	NA	13	TRBD2	TGTGCCAGCAGTAGGACTAGCGGCTACGAGCAGTACTTC	CASSRTSGYEQYF
TRBV9	TRBJ2-1	NA	15	NA	TGTGCCAGCAGCGATCGGACTCGAAACTACAATGAGCAGTTCTTC	CASSDRTRNYNEQFF
TRBV4-3	TRBJ2-5	NA	13	NA	TGCGCCAGCAGCCAAGGATCAGAGGGCGGCCAGTACTTC	CASSQGSEGGQYF
TRBV4-2	TRBJ2-1	NA	15	NA	TGTGCCAGCAGCCCCGGGGGTAGGGGGAGGGATGAGCAGTTCTTC	CASSPGGRGRDEQFF
TRBV6-6	TRBJ2-7	NA	16	NA	TGTGCCAGCAGTTACTCGACAGGGAGGAGGACCTACGAGCAGTACTTC	CASSYSTGRRTYEQYF
TRBV30	TRBJ1-5	NA	14	NA	TGTGCCTGGAGGGCAATGTATAGCAATCAGCCCCAGCATTTT	CAWRAMYSNQPQHF
TRBV10-1	TRBJ2-7	NA	14	NA	TGCGCCAGCGCCGACACCCTTCGCTCCTACGAGCAGTACTTC	CASADTLRSYEQYF
TRBV7-9	TRBJ2-5	NA	16	NA	TGTGCCAGCAGCTTAGATCGCGCAGGGCGAAAAGAGACCCAGTACTTC	CASSLDRAGRKETQYF
TRBV10-3	TRBJ2-5	NA	13	TRBD1	TGTGCCATCAGCCAGGGGGACCAAGAGACCCAGTACTTC	CAISQGDQETQYF
TRBV18	TRBJ2-5	NA	13	NA	TGTGCCAGCTCACGGGCGCAGCAAGAGACCCAGTACTTC	CASSRAQQETQYF
TRBV7-9	TRBJ1-2	NA	15	NA	TGTGCCAGCAGCTTCGGACTAACGTTTAACTATGGCTACACCTTC	CASSFGLTFNYGYTF
TRBV10-3	TRBJ2-1	NA	13	NA	TGTGCCATCAGGACCCCCCCGCTAGAGGAGCAGTTCTTC	CAIRTPPLEEQFF
TRBV7-6	TRBJ1-1	NA	12	NA	TGTGCCAGCAGTTACCAAAGAGGAGAAGCTTTCTTT	CASSYQRGEAFF
TRBV9	TRBJ2-3	NA	14	TRBD2	TGTGCCAGACGACTAGCGTTTTTTGGGGATACGCAGTATTTT	CARRLAFFGDTQYF
TRBV2	TRBJ1-6	NA	16	NA	TGTGCCAGCAGTGAGGCTCGGAGCTCCTATAATTCACCCCTCCACTTT	CASSEARSSYNSPLHF
TRBV7-8	TRBJ1-1	NA	14	NA	TGTGCCAGCAGCTTCGGCGGTTTCGACACTGAAGCTTTCTTT	CASSFGGFDTEAFF
TRBV15	TRBJ1-1	once	16	TRBD1	TGTGCCACCAGCAGAGAGTGGACAGGGAACGATATTGAAGCTTTCTTT	CATSREWTGNDIEAFF
TRBV6-5	TRBJ1-1	NA	11	TRBD1	TGTGCCAGTAGACAGGGTGCTGAAGCTTTCTTT	CASRQGAEAFF
TRBV2	TRBJ1-3	NA	15	NA	TGTGCCAGCAAGGAGGGGACCAACTCTGGAAACACCATATATTTT	CASKEGTNSGNTIYF
TRBV4-2	TRBJ2-3	once	16	TRBD1	TGTGCCAGCAGCCAGGTCGGGACAGGGGATACAGATACGCAGTATTTT	CASSQVGTGDTDTQYF
TRBV30	TRBJ1-1	NA	13	NA	TGTGCCTGGATCGGTTTAGGGGGAACTGAAGCTTTCTTT	CAWIGLGGTEAFF
TRBV13	TRBJ2-7	once	13	TRBD1	TGTGCCAGCAGGGGGACAGGGGGGAACGAGCAGTACTTC	CASRGTGGNEQYF